A selection of T cell receptor beta chains follows, all from one sample in a study of blood T cells in healthy people across ages. TCRdb reprocessed the 5' RACE reads via MiXCR and lists one record per CDR3 protein. The sample has around 1.5 million distinct CDR3 sequences, around 39% seen once. Sequencing used blood. Every receptor here comes from a woman aged 18-35 years in good health. CDR3s include the opening cysteine and the closing phenylalanine or tryptophan. A D gene is named only where the DNA matches it firmly. Expanded clones are given a class, and other clones once, few, many or no size at all.

j_call: TRBJ2-5
d_call: TRBD2
cdr3_length: 16
v_call: TRBV9
clone_size: few
cdr3_nt: TGTGCCAGCAGCGCAGCACTAGCGGGGGGGCAGGAGACCCAGTACTTC
cdr3_aa: CASSAALAGGQETQYF

j_call: TRBJ2-7
d_call: -
cdr3_length: 16
v_call: TRBV25-1
clone_size: -
cdr3_nt: TGTGCGTCTGCGCCCGGGAGTATTTGGTGGGCGAACGAGAAGTACTTC
cdr3_aa: CASAPGSIWWANEKYF

j_call: TRBJ2-7
d_call: -
cdr3_length: 16
v_call: TRBV7-2
clone_size: few
cdr3_nt: TGTGCCAGCAGCTCCCCCGGTGACTCTCGGGCCTACGAGCAGTACTTC
cdr3_aa: CASSSPGDSRAYEQYF

j_call: TRBJ2-1
d_call: -
cdr3_length: 13
v_call: TRBV20-1
clone_size: few
cdr3_nt: TGCAGGGGTATTGACAGCTCCTACAATGAGCAGTTCTTC
cdr3_aa: CRGIDSSYNEQFF

j_call: TRBJ2-7
d_call: TRBD2
cdr3_length: 16
v_call: TRBV6-1
clone_size: -
cdr3_nt: TGTGCCAGCAGTGAATGGGAGGGAGTTACCTACAATGAGCAGTACTTC
cdr3_aa: CASSEWEGVTYNEQYF

j_call: TRBJ2-5
d_call: TRBD1
cdr3_length: 15
v_call: TRBV28
clone_size: -
cdr3_nt: TGTGCCAGCAGTACTCCCTGGACAGGGGCGGAGACCCAGTACTTC
cdr3_aa: CASSTPWTGAETQYF

j_call: TRBJ2-1
d_call: TRBD1
cdr3_length: 12
v_call: TRBV30
clone_size: few
cdr3_nt: TGTGCCGGGACAGCTCTCTACAATGAGCAGTTCTTC
cdr3_aa: CAGTALYNEQFF

j_call: TRBJ2-5
d_call: TRBD2
cdr3_length: 17
v_call: TRBV9
clone_size: -
cdr3_nt: TGTGCCAGCAGCTCGGGGACTAGCGGGGGGACCAAAGAGACCCAGTACTTC
cdr3_aa: CASSSGTSGGTKETQYF

j_call: TRBJ2-3
d_call: -
cdr3_length: 14
v_call: TRBV3-1
clone_size: many
cdr3_nt: TGTGCCAGCAGCCAAGCCGCTGTCACCGATACGCAGTATTTT
cdr3_aa: CASSQAAVTDTQYF

j_call: TRBJ2-1
d_call: -
cdr3_length: 12
v_call: TRBV20-1
clone_size: few
cdr3_nt: TGCAGTGCCAAACCCTGGGGGCAAGGGCAGTTCTTC
cdr3_aa: CSAKPWGQGQFF

j_call: TRBJ1-2
d_call: -
cdr3_length: 12
v_call: TRBV20-1
clone_size: few
cdr3_nt: TGCAGTGCCAAGGACAGTACCTATGGCTACACCTTC
cdr3_aa: CSAKDSTYGYTF

j_call: TRBJ1-2
d_call: -
cdr3_length: 13
v_call: TRBV28
clone_size: -
cdr3_nt: TGTGCCAGCAGTTTAGGACAGTCCAAGGGCTACACCTTC
cdr3_aa: CASSLGQSKGYTF

j_call: TRBJ2-1
d_call: TRBD2
cdr3_length: 16
v_call: TRBV2
clone_size: -
cdr3_nt: TGCGCCAGCAGACCCGTCGCGGGAGGAGGCGTCAATGAGCAGTTCTTC
cdr3_aa: CASRPVAGGGVNEQFF

j_call: TRBJ2-7
d_call: -
cdr3_length: 14
v_call: TRBV4-1
clone_size: few
cdr3_nt: TGCGCCAGCAGCCAACCAGCCGGACCGAACAAGCAGTACTTC
cdr3_aa: CASSQPAGPNKQYF

j_call: TRBJ2-7
d_call: TRBD1
cdr3_length: 16
v_call: TRBV27
clone_size: few
cdr3_nt: TGTGCCAGCAGTTCGAGGACAGGGGTGAGCTCCTACGAGCAGTACTTC
cdr3_aa: CASSSRTGVSSYEQYF

j_call: TRBJ1-2
d_call: -
cdr3_length: 14
v_call: TRBV12-3/TRBV12-4
clone_size: -
cdr3_nt: TGTGCCAGCAGTTTAGTAACTGGGGAGGATGGCTACACCTTC
cdr3_aa: CASSLVTGEDGYTF

j_call: TRBJ2-7
d_call: TRBD1
cdr3_length: 18
v_call: TRBV20-1
clone_size: -
cdr3_nt: TGCAGTGCTACCCCCGCGGCTACAGGGGAAGGGCCTCAATACGAGCAGTACTTC
cdr3_aa: CSATPAATGEGPQYEQYF

j_call: TRBJ2-7
d_call: -
cdr3_length: 16
v_call: TRBV9
clone_size: few
cdr3_nt: TGTGCCAGCAGCGTAGGCCCGGGTGAGATATCCTACGAGCAGTACTTC
cdr3_aa: CASSVGPGEISYEQYF

j_call: TRBJ1-5
d_call: TRBD1
cdr3_length: 16
v_call: TRBV19
clone_size: -
cdr3_nt: TGTGCCAGTAGTCCCACGGACAGGAGGTTAAATCAGCCCCAGCATTTT
cdr3_aa: CASSPTDRRLNQPQHF

j_call: TRBJ2-7
d_call: -
cdr3_length: 14
v_call: TRBV27
clone_size: -
cdr3_nt: TGTGCCAGCAGTTTAAAGGCACAGAGGGGCGAGCAGTACTTC
cdr3_aa: CASSLKAQRGEQYF

j_call: TRBJ2-3
d_call: -
cdr3_length: 11
v_call: TRBV20-1
clone_size: many
cdr3_nt: TGCAGTGCTAGAGATCGGGGTACGCAGTATTTT
cdr3_aa: CSARDRGTQYF

j_call: TRBJ2-2
d_call: -
cdr3_length: 11
v_call: TRBV12-3/TRBV12-4
clone_size: -
cdr3_nt: TGTGCCAGCAGTTTTGGGACCCCCCTGTTTTTT
cdr3_aa: CASSFGTPLFF

j_call: TRBJ1-6
d_call: -
cdr3_length: 13
v_call: TRBV3-1
clone_size: -
cdr3_nt: TGTGCCAGCAGCCAAGCTGTAGCTTCACCCCTCCACTTT
cdr3_aa: CASSQAVASPLHF

j_call: TRBJ2-4
d_call: -
cdr3_length: 12
v_call: TRBV20-1
clone_size: -
cdr3_nt: TGCAGTGCCACGAAGGAGGGAGACATTCAGTACTTC
cdr3_aa: CSATKEGDIQYF

j_call: TRBJ1-2
d_call: -
cdr3_length: 14
v_call: TRBV28
clone_size: few
cdr3_nt: TGTGCCAGCAGTCCCCCCTCGCAGGGAAATGGCTACACCTTC
cdr3_aa: CASSPPSQGNGYTF

j_call: TRBJ2-1
d_call: -
cdr3_length: 17
v_call: TRBV6-1
clone_size: -
cdr3_nt: TGTGCCAGCAGTCCCTTGGCAGGGCAAAGAAAGGGGGGTGAGCAGTTCTTC
cdr3_aa: CASSPLAGQRKGGEQFF

j_call: TRBJ1-2
d_call: TRBD1
cdr3_length: 14
v_call: TRBV29-1
clone_size: -
cdr3_nt: TGCAGCGCCCCGGGACAGGGAGTAGGATATGGCTACACCTTC
cdr3_aa: CSAPGQGVGYGYTF

j_call: TRBJ2-1
d_call: -
cdr3_length: 15
v_call: TRBV4-1
clone_size: many
cdr3_nt: TGCGCCAGCAGCCAAGTGGGAGTAGTCAGGACTGAGCAGTTCTTC
cdr3_aa: CASSQVGVVRTEQFF

j_call: TRBJ1-1
d_call: -
cdr3_length: 14
v_call: TRBV9
clone_size: -
cdr3_nt: TGTGCCAGCAGCGGAGGCCCGGTGGACACTGAAGCTTTCTTT
cdr3_aa: CASSGGPVDTEAFF

j_call: TRBJ1-1
d_call: TRBD1
cdr3_length: 14
v_call: TRBV4-1
clone_size: few
cdr3_nt: TGCGCCAGCAGCCGAGGACAGGGGGCAACTGAAGCTTTCTTT
cdr3_aa: CASSRGQGATEAFF

j_call: TRBJ2-1
d_call: TRBD2
cdr3_length: 16
v_call: TRBV6-5
clone_size: -
cdr3_nt: TGTGCCAGCAGTTACTGGGCTAGCGGCAGTAACAATGAGCAGTTCTTC
cdr3_aa: CASSYWASGSNNEQFF

j_call: TRBJ2-2
d_call: -
cdr3_length: 14
v_call: TRBV10-3
clone_size: -
cdr3_nt: TGTGCCATGAGGGGGGGATCGCCCACCGGGGAGCTGTTTTTT
cdr3_aa: CAMRGGSPTGELFF

j_call: TRBJ2-7
d_call: -
cdr3_length: 12
v_call: TRBV29-1
clone_size: few
cdr3_nt: TGCAGCGCGGGGGATCCCTCCTACGAGCAGTACTTC
cdr3_aa: CSAGDPSYEQYF

j_call: TRBJ2-2
d_call: -
cdr3_length: 14
v_call: TRBV27
clone_size: few
cdr3_nt: TGTGCCAGCAGCCCGCGGACAGTTACCGGGGAGCTGTTTTTT
cdr3_aa: CASSPRTVTGELFF

j_call: TRBJ2-1
d_call: TRBD2
cdr3_length: 14
v_call: TRBV10-3
clone_size: few
cdr3_nt: TGTGCCATCAGTGATGGGCGGGGGGGTAGTGAGCAGTTCTTC
cdr3_aa: CAISDGRGGSEQFF

j_call: TRBJ2-7
d_call: -
cdr3_length: 18
v_call: TRBV5-1
clone_size: -
cdr3_nt: TGCGCCAGCAGCTTGGGGAACAGGGTATGGCCCCTATACTACGAGCAGTACTTC
cdr3_aa: CASSLGNRVWPLYYEQYF

j_call: TRBJ2-6
d_call: TRBD1
cdr3_length: 16
v_call: TRBV7-9
clone_size: -
cdr3_nt: TGTGCCAGCAGCTTACCAGGGGGCGGTGGGGCCAACGTCCTGACTTTC
cdr3_aa: CASSLPGGGGANVLTF

j_call: TRBJ2-7
d_call: TRBD1
cdr3_length: 11
v_call: TRBV15
clone_size: few
cdr3_nt: TGTGCCACCGGGACAGGGGACGAGCAGTACTTC
cdr3_aa: CATGTGDEQYF

j_call: TRBJ1-2
d_call: TRBD1
cdr3_length: 13
v_call: TRBV25-1
clone_size: -
cdr3_nt: TGTGCCAGCAGGGCGGACAGGGGGCGCGGCTACACCTTC
cdr3_aa: CASRADRGRGYTF

j_call: TRBJ2-3
d_call: TRBD2
cdr3_length: 17
v_call: TRBV5-1
clone_size: -
cdr3_nt: TGCGCCAGCAGCTCCGGGACTAGCGGGAGGGCTGAAGATACGCAGTATTTT
cdr3_aa: CASSSGTSGRAEDTQYF

j_call: TRBJ2-3
d_call: -
cdr3_length: 14
v_call: TRBV10-1
clone_size: -
cdr3_nt: TGCGCCAGCAGTGAGTCTTCAGGGACAGATACGCAGTATTTT
cdr3_aa: CASSESSGTDTQYF

j_call: TRBJ2-7
d_call: TRBD1
cdr3_length: 16
v_call: TRBV20-1
clone_size: few
cdr3_nt: TGCAGTGCTAGAGCCCCGACAGGGGACGAGCCCTACGAGCAGTACTTC
cdr3_aa: CSARAPTGDEPYEQYF